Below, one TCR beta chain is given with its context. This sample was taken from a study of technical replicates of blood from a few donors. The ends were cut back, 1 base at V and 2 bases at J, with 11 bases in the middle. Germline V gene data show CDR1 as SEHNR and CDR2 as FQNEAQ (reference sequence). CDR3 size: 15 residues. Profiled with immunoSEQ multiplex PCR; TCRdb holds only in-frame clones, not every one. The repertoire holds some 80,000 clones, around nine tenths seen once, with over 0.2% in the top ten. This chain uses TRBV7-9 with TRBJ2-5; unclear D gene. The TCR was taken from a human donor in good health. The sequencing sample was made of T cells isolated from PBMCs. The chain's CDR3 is CASSLVPSVQETQYF. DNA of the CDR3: TGTGCCAGCAGCTTAGTTCCCTCAGTACAAGAGACCCAGTACTTC.